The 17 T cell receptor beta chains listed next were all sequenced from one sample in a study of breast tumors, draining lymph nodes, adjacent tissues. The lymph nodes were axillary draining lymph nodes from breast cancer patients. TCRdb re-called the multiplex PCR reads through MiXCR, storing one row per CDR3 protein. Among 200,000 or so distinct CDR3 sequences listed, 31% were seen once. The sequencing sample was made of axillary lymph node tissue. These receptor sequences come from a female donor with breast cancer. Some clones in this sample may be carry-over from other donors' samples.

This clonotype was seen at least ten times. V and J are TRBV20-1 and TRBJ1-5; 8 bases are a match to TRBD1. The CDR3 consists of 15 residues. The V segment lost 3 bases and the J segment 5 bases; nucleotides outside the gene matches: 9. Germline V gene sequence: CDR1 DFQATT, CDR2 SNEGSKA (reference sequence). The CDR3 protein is CSASVHRGGYQPQHF. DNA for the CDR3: TGCAGTGCTAGTGTCCACAGGGGGGGCTATCAGCCCCAGCATTTT.

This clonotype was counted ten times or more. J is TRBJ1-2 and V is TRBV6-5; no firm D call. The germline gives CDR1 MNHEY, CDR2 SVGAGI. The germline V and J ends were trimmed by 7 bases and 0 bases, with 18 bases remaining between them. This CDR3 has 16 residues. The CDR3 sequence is CASTKGSRVANYGYTF. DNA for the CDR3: TGTGCCAGCACCAAGGGTTCGCGGGTAGCTAACTATGGCTACACCTTC.

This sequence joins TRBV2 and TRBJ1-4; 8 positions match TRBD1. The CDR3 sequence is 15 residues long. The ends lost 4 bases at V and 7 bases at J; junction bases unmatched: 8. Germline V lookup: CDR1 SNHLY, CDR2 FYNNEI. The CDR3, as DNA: TGTGCCAGCAGTGTGACAGGGGCAGTGGGTGAAAAACTGTTTTTT. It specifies CASSVTGAVGEKLFF.

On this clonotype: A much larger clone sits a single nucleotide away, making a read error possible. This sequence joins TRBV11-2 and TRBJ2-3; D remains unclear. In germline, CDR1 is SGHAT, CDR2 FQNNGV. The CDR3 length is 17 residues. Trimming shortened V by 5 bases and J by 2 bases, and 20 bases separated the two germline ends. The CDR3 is CASSLHRPGFDTDTQYF. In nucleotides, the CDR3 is TGTGCCAGCAGCCTACATCGTCCCGGATTCGACACAGATACGCAGTATTTT.

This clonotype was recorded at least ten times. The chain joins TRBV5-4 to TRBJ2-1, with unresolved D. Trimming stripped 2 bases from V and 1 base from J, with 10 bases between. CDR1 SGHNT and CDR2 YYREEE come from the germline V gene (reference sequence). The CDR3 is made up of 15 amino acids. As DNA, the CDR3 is TGTGCCAGCAGCTTTACAGCTGAATCCTACAATGAGCAGTTCTTC. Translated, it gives CASSFTAESYNEQFF.

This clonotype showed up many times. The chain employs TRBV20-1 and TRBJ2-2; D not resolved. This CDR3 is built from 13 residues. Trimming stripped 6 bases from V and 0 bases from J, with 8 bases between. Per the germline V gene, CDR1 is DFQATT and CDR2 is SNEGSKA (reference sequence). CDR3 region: CSASRTNTGELFF. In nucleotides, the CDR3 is TGCAGTGCCTCACGGACGAACACCGGGGAGCTGTTTTTT.

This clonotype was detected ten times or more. CDR3 in amino acids: CASSLVWTGETDTQYF. CDR3 sequence (DNA): TGTGCCAGCAGCTTAGTATGGACAGGGGAGACAGATACGCAGTATTTT. V usage is TRBV7-2 and J usage is TRBJ2-3; TRBD1 aligns across 9 bases. The CDR3 totals 16 residues. Germline-derived CDR1 and CDR2 are SGHTA and FQGNSA. With V trimmed by 1 base and J by 3 bases, 5 bases remained unmatched.

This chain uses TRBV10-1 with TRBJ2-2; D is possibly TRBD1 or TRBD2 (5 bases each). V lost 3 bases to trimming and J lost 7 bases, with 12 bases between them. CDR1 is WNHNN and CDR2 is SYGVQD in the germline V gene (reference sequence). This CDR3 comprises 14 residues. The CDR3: CASSELAGSGELFF. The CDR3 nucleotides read TGCGCCAGCAGTGAATTAGCAGGGAGCGGGGAGCTGTTTTTT.

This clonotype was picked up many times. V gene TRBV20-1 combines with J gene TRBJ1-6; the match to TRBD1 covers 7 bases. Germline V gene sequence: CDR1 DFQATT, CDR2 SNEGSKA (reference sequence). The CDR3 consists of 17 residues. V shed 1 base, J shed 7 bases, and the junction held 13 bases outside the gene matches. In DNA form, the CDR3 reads TGCAGTGCTAGAGCGAACCACCCGGGACAGACAAATTCACCCCTCCACTTT. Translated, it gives CSARANHPGQTNSPLHF.

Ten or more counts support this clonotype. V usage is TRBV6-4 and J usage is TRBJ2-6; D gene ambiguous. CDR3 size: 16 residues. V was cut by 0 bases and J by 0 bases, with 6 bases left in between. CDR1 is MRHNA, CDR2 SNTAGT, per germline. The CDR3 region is CASSDSAGSGANVLTF. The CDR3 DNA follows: TGTGCCAGCAGTGACTCAGCAGGCTCTGGGGCCAACGTCCTGACTTTC.

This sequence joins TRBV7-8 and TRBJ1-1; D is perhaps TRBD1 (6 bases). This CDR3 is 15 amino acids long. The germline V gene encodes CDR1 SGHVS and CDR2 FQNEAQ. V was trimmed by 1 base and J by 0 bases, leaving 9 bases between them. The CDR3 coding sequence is TGTGCCAGCAGCTTAGGGGGGACACTGAACACTGAAGCTTTCTTT. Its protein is CASSLGGTLNTEAFF.

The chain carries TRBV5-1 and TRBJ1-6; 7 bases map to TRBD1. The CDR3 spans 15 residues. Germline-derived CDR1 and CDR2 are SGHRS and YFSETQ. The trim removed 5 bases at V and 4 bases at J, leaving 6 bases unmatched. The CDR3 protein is CASRLRDSYNSPLHF. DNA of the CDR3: TGCGCCAGCAGGCTTAGGGACAGTTATAATTCACCCCTCCACTTT.

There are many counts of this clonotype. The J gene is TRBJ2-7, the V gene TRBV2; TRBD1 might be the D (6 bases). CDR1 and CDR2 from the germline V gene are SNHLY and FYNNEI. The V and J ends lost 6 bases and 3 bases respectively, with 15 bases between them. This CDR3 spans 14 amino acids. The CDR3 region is CASSATTGFYEQYF. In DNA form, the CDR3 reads TGTGCCAGCAGCGCAACCACAGGGTTCTACGAGCAGTACTTC.

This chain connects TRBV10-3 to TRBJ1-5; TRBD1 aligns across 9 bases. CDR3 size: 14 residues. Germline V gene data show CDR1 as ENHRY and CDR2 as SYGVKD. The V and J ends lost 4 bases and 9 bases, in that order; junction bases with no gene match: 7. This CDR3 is CAISADRGAWPQHF. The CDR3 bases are TGTGCCATCAGTGCTGACAGGGGGGCATGGCCCCAGCATTTT.

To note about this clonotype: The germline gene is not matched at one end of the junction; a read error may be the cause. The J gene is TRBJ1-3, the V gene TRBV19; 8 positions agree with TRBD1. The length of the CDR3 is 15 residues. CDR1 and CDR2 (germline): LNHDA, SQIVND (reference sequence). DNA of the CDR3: TGTGCCAGTAGTACCCGAGGACAGGGTGGACACACCATATATTTT. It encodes CASSTRGQGGHTIYF. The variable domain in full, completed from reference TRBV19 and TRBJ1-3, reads DGGITQSPKYLFRKEGQNVTLSCEQNLNHDAMYWYRQDPGQGLRLIYYSQIVNDFQKGDIAEGYSVSREKKESFPLTVTSAQKNPTAFYLCASSTRGQGGHTIYFGEGSWLTVV.

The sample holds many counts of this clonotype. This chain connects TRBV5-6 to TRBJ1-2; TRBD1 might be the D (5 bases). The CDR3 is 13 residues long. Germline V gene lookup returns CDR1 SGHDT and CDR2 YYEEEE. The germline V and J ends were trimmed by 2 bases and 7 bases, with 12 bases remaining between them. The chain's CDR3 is CASSFLRAVGYTF. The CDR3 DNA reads TGTGCCAGCAGCTTTCTCAGGGCGGTTGGCTACACCTTC.

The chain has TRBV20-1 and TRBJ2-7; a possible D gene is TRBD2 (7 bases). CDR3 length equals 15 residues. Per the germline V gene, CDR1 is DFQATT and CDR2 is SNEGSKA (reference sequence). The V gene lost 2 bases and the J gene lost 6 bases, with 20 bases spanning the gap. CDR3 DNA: TGCAGTGCTAGATCACGAACAGGGAGGGCTCCCGAGCAGTACTTC. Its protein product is CSARSRTGRAPEQYF.